This T cell receptor beta chain was captured by sequencing in a study of long-term antiretroviral therapy in people with HIV. Between the trimmed V and J ends, which lost 5 bases and 8 bases, there was a span of 19 bases. Germline V gene sequence: CDR1 SGHRS, CDR2 YFSETQ. The CDR3 is 14 residues long. A v3.0 immunoSEQ assay was performed at survey level. Each sample aimed for roughly 35,000-50,000 sequenced T-cell genomes. Sequencing was performed with immunoSEQ multiplex PCR; in TCRdb, only in-frame clones are kept and a portion is missing. In the table there are 30,000 to 40,000 clones, around 83% of which are singletons.

The sample in question was unsorted PBMCs, obtained 1 year after starting antiretroviral therapy. The receptor comes from a young man with HIV. The V call is TRBV5-1, the J call TRBJ1-2, with D uncertain. CDR3 nucleotides: TGCGCCAGCAGAGCTGGAAGCGGGATCGGCGGCTACACCTTC. This sequence encodes CASRAGSGIGGYTF. The whole variable domain, remainder taken from reference TRBV5-1 and TRBJ1-2, is KAGVTQTPRYLIKTRGQQVTLSCSPISGHRSVSWYQQTPGQGLQFLFEYFSETQRNKGNFPGRFSGRQFSNSRSEMNVSTLELGDSALYLCASRAGSGIGGYTFGSGTRLTVV.